The 32 T cell receptor beta chains below were found in one sample sequenced in a study of cytomegalovirus exposure and HLA in healthy donors. The PCR had 60 Vbeta and 13 Jbeta primers. Clones were sequenced by immunoSEQ multiplex PCR, and TCRdb holds only the in-frame ones, with some missing. The profile shows 150,000 to 200,000 clones, roughly four fifths of them singletons. Material: PBMCs. All receptors derive from a woman in her 50s in good health and CMV-seronegative.

The chain combines TRBV18 with TRBJ1-5; TRBD1 matches at 9 bases. The ends lost 2 bases at V and 3 bases at J; junction bases unmatched: 5. Germline V lookup: CDR1 KGHSH, CDR2 LQKENI. This CDR3 is 16 amino acids long. Here the CDR3 reads CASSPTGTGINQPQHF. CDR3 nucleotide sequence: TGTGCCAGCTCACCAACCGGGACAGGGATCAATCAGCCCCAGCATTTT.

V is TRBV4-3 and J is TRBJ1-1, with TRBD1 matching 9 bases. The CDR3 extends over 16 amino acids. The germline CDR1 and CDR2 sequences are LGHNA and YSLEER. V trimming: 2 bases; J trimming: 1 base; junction bases outside the gene matches: 5. The CDR3 sequence is CASSQNTGGSNTEAFF. CDR3 in DNA: TGCGCCAGCAGCCAAAATACAGGGGGCTCGAACACTGAAGCTTTCTTT.

The chain carries TRBV6-1 and TRBJ1-2; TRBD1 agrees at 7 bases. CDR1 is MNHNS and CDR2 is SASEGT in the germline V gene. Trimming took 0 bases from V and 3 from J; bases not matched to a gene: 1. CDR3 length equals 14 residues. The CDR3 region has the DNA TGTGCCAGCAGTGAAGCAGGGGGCGACTATGGCTACACCTTC. This encodes CASSEAGGDYGYTF.

The chain uses TRBV10-2 and TRBJ2-7, with D hard to call. The length of the CDR3 is 14 residues. Germline CDR1 reads WSHSY; CDR2 reads SAAADI. The V and J ends lost 8 bases and 0 bases respectively, with 14 bases between them. DNA of the CDR3: TGCGCCAGCGACGATAAGAGGAGCTCCTACGAGCAGTACTTC. Translating it yields CASDDKRSSYEQYF.

The chain couples TRBV30 to TRBJ2-7; 10 nucleotides match TRBD2. Germline-derived CDR1 and CDR2 are GTSNPN and SVGIG (reference sequence). This CDR3 spans 15 amino acids. V shed 3 bases and J 6 bases; nucleotides not matched to a gene: 11. The CDR3 is CAWRTFPGLAPEQYF. In DNA, the CDR3 is TGTGCCTGGAGGACATTTCCGGGACTAGCGCCCGAGCAGTACTTC.

This rearrangement joins TRBV9 to TRBJ2-7, with TRBD1 identical over 8 bases. With 4 bases clipped from V and 3 bases from J, the junction kept 6 bases outside the gene matches. The germline gives CDR1 SGDLS, CDR2 YYNGEE. The CDR3 covers 14 residues. The CDR3 DNA reads TGTGCCAGCAGCAAACAGGGGGACGACTACGAGCAGTACTTC. Translating gives CASSKQGDDYEQYF. The full variable domain, its missing parts supplied by reference TRBV9 and TRBJ2-7, is DSGVTQTPKHLITATGQRVTLRCSPRSGDLSVYWYQQSLDQGLQFLIQYYNGEERAKGNILERFSAQQFPDLHSELNLSSLELGDSALYFCASSKQGDDYEQYFGPGTRLTVT.

V gene TRBV10-3 combines with J gene TRBJ1-3, with a possible D match to TRBD1 (5 bases). Germline-derived CDR1 and CDR2 are ENHRY and SYGVKD. Trimming removed 6 bases from V and 6 bases from J, with 24 bases in between. This CDR3 is built from 17 residues. The CDR3 DNA reads as TGTGCCATCAGCCCAATGGGGCGTGACCTTTTTGTAAACACCATATATTTT. It yields the protein CAISPMGRDLFVNTIYF.

This rearrangement joins TRBV29-1 to TRBJ1-2, with TRBD1 matching 7 bases. This CDR3 contains 11 residues. Germline loops: CDR1 SQVTM, CDR2 ANQGSEA. Germline trimming cut 1 base from V and 13 bases from J; bases unmatched to any gene: 6. CDR3 sequence reads: CSVEGDSHGTF. The CDR3 DNA follows: TGCAGCGTTGAAGGGGACAGCCACGGCACCTTC.

The V gene is TRBV7-2, the J gene TRBJ1-5; a possible D gene is TRBD1 (6 bases). Germline CDR1 is SGHTA and CDR2 is FQGNSA. V was pared by 0 bases and J by 3 bases, with 9 bases between. This CDR3 spans 15 amino acids. The CDR3, as DNA: TGTGCCAGCAGCTTAGCCAGGGGCAACAATCAGCCCCAGCATTTT. The encoded protein is CASSLARGNNQPQHF.

V and J are TRBV7-9 and TRBJ2-5; 9 bases are shared with TRBD1. The CDR3 totals 15 residues. V lost 6 bases and J lost 5; bases outside the gene matches: 10. Per germline, CDR1 SEHNR and CDR2 FQNEAQ (reference sequence). The DNA for the CDR3 is TGTGCCAGCAGTAGGGGAGGGGACAGGGCCGAGACCCAGTACTTC. Amino acid sequence: CASSRGGDRAETQYF.

The rearrangement joins TRBV10-3 to TRBJ2-5; D perhaps matches TRBD1 (5 bases). CDR1 ENHRY and CDR2 SYGVKD come from the germline V gene. With 3 bases removed from V and 3 bases from J, the gap between germline ends came to 11 bases. The CDR3 extends over 14 amino acids. The chain's CDR3 is CAISDQGRKETQYF. The CDR3 nucleotides are TGTGCCATCAGTGATCAGGGTCGGAAAGAGACCCAGTACTTC.

The CDR3 DNA reads as TGTGCCAGCAGCCCTCGGGAGGACCCGAGGCGGGAGCAGTACTTC. This gives the protein CASSPREDPRREQYF. V and J are TRBV9 and TRBJ2-7, with 7 bases matching TRBD2. The germline V gene has CDR1 SGDLS and CDR2 YYNGEE. V lost 4 bases and J lost 7; bases outside the gene matches: 14. CDR3 size: 15 residues. Supplemented by reference TRBV9 and TRBJ2-7, the full variable domain reads DSGVTQTPKHLITATGQRVTLRCSPRSGDLSVYWYQQSLDQGLQFLIQYYNGEERAKGNILERFSAQQFPDLHSELNLSSLELGDSALYFCASSPREDPRREQYFGPGTRLTVT.

The chain uses TRBV4-1 and TRBJ1-3; 7 nucleotides agree with TRBD1. The V gene's germline CDR1 is MGHRA and CDR2 YSYEKL. The CDR3 loop spans 15 amino acids. After removal of 1 base from V and 2 bases from J, the junction contained 2 bases not matched to a gene. The CDR3 sequence is CASSQAGTAGNTIYF. CDR3 in DNA: TGCGCCAGCAGCCAAGCGGGGACAGCTGGAAACACCATATATTTT.

The rearrangement uses TRBV6-5 and TRBJ1-1, with D possibly matching TRBD1 (6 bases). Trimming took off 7 bases at V and 1 base at J, with 13 bases between the two ends. CDR3 length equals 14 residues. Germline V CDR1 and CDR2: MNHEY, SVGAGI. The CDR3 sequence: CASIPPGQNTEAFF. CDR3 in DNA: TGTGCCAGCATCCCACCGGGACAGAACACTGAAGCTTTCTTT.

This chain joins TRBV7-8 and TRBJ1-2; no firm D call. From germline, CDR1 is SGHVS and CDR2 FQNEAQ. V was clipped by 0 bases and J by 0 bases, with 8 bases between them. This CDR3 contains 15 residues. Here the CDR3 DNA reads TGTGCCAGCAGCTTAGCGTCGCGAGCTAACTATGGCTACACCTTC. Its protein product is CASSLASRANYGYTF.

The chain links TRBV5-1 to TRBJ2-1; D is perhaps TRBD2 (7 bases). Germline assignment: CDR1 SGHRS and CDR2 YFSETQ. This CDR3 region has 16 residues. V lost 0 bases to trimming and J lost 10 bases, with 20 bases between them. The CDR3 bases are TGCGCCAGCAGCTTGGAGGGCGGGGGCCCCTCTCGCGAGCAGTTCTTC. As protein: CASSLEGGGPSREQFF.

This chain uses TRBV29-1 with TRBJ1-2, with D unclear. The V gene's germline CDR1 is SQVTM and CDR2 ANQGSEA. The CDR3 has 12 residues. V lost 5 bases and J 2 bases, leaving 9 bases between the germline ends. In DNA, the CDR3 is TGCAGCGTTACAGCGGAAAACTATGGCTACACCTTC. Protein product: CSVTAENYGYTF.

In this sample, this clone turned up once. The chain joins TRBV19 to TRBJ1-1; 9 nucleotides match TRBD1. The CDR3 extends over 14 amino acids. The J segment lost 8 bases and the V segment lost 3 bases, leaving 7 bases of the junction unmatched. Germline loops: CDR1 LNHDA, CDR2 SQIVND (reference sequence). CDR3 DNA: TGTGCCAGTAGTATGACAGGGGGAAATCTGGAAGCTTTCTTT. Its translation is CASSMTGGNLEAFF.

This chain connects TRBV7-2 to TRBJ1-1; TRBD1 might be the D (6 bases). The ends were cut back, 3 bases at V and 5 bases at J, with 16 bases in the middle. Germline V CDR1 and CDR2: SGHTA, FQGNSA. The length of the CDR3 is 15 residues. The CDR3 sequence is CASSFSPGAETEAFF. CDR3 coding DNA: TGTGCCAGCAGCTTTTCTCCAGGGGCCGAGACTGAAGCTTTCTTT.

The chain couples TRBV6-1 to TRBJ1-4; no firm D call. The CDR3 runs to 13 residues. V lost 11 bases and J 8 bases, leaving 18 bases between the germline ends. The V gene's germline CDR1 is MNHNS and CDR2 SASEGT. CDR3 region: CAAETRGREKLFF. CDR3 in DNA: TGTGCCGCCGAGACACGGGGAAGAGAAAAACTGTTTTTT.

The rearrangement joins TRBV7-3 to TRBJ2-5, with TRBD1 as a possible D gene (6 bases). In germline, CDR1 is SGHTA, CDR2 FQGTGA. V was pared by 5 bases and J by 4 bases, with 11 bases between. The CDR3 extends over 13 amino acids. The CDR3 spells CASSVDRSETQYF. DNA of the CDR3: TGTGCCAGCAGCGTAGACAGGTCAGAGACCCAGTACTTC.

This chain links TRBV6-1 with TRBJ1-6; no firm D call. Germline CDR1 is MNHNS and CDR2 is SASEGT. Trimming took off 11 bases at V and 7 bases at J, with 18 bases between the two ends. The CDR3 totals 14 residues. Here the CDR3 DNA reads TGTGCCGGCGCGCTCGGAGGTAGAAATTCACCCCTCCACTTT. Amino acid sequence: CAGALGGRNSPLHF.

The chain has TRBV28 and TRBJ1-5, with 9 bases lining up with TRBD1. Germline V gene lookup returns CDR1 MDHEN and CDR2 SYDVKM. The CDR3 length is 16 residues. J lost 4 bases, V lost 6 bases, and 10 bases had no gene match. The CDR3 here is CASSRSTGGGNQPQHF. The CDR3 DNA follows: TGTGCCAGCAGCCGTAGCACAGGGGGCGGTAATCAGCCCCAGCATTTT.

This chain joins TRBV6-1 and TRBJ1-5, with TRBD1 matching 7 bases. The CDR3 runs 14 residues. CDR1 and CDR2 (germline): MNHNS, SASEGT. The J segment lost 2 bases and the V segment lost 4 bases, leaving 2 bases of the junction unmatched. This CDR3 reads CASSGQGGNQPQHF. The CDR3 nucleotides are TGTGCCAGCAGTGGACAGGGCGGCAATCAGCCCCAGCATTTT.

As regards this clone: The identical CDR3 is also encoded by other nucleotide sequences in the sample. This rearrangement joins TRBV28 to TRBJ2-7; 7 nucleotides line up with TRBD2. This CDR3 contains 14 residues. Germline V gene sequence: CDR1 MDHEN, CDR2 SYDVKM. The ends lost 2 bases at V and 3 bases at J; junction bases unmatched: 4. The CDR3 bases are TGTGCCAGCAGTTTAGCGGGAGAGGTCTACGAGCAGTACTTC. Translated: CASSLAGEVYEQYF.

The chain couples TRBV10-2 to TRBJ2-7; 7 nucleotides agree with TRBD2. V was pared by 6 bases and J by 11 bases, with 22 bases of the junction left unmatched. Looked up from germline, CDR1 is WSHSY and CDR2 is SAAADI. This CDR3 is 16 amino acids long. The CDR3 bases are TGCGCCAGCAGAGACCACCTGGGTAGCGGGCTCCACGGGAAGTACTTC. Translated: CASRDHLGSGLHGKYF.

The V and J genes are TRBV20-1 and TRBJ2-7; D not certain. V was pared by 8 bases and J by 2 bases, with 10 bases between. The germline V gene has CDR1 DFQATT and CDR2 SNEGSKA (reference sequence). This CDR3 is built from 11 residues. As DNA, the CDR3 is TGCAGTCTCCCCTCCGCCTACGAGCAGTACTTC. It yields the protein CSLPSAYEQYF.

The chain is built from TRBV29-1 and TRBJ1-1; D is undetermined. V was pared by 4 bases and J by 0 bases, with 6 bases between. Looked up from germline, CDR1 is SQVTM and CDR2 is ANQGSEA. The CDR3 has 12 amino acids. The CDR3 DNA reads TGCAGCGTTGGACATATGAACACTGAAGCTTTCTTT. Translated: CSVGHMNTEAFF.

This clone was seen once. V is TRBV13 and J is TRBJ2-3; 7 bases agree with TRBD1. CDR3 length: 14 amino acids. CDR1 is PRHDT and CDR2 is FYEKMQ in the germline V gene (reference sequence). V lost 2 bases to trimming and J lost 2 bases; unmatched junction nucleotides: 1. CDR3 sequence reads: CASSLQGDTDTQYF. CDR3 bases: TGTGCCAGCAGCTTACAGGGGGACACAGATACGCAGTATTTT.

The rearrangement joins TRBV4-1 to TRBJ2-5, with D perhaps matching TRBD1 (5 bases). Between the trimmed V and J ends, which lost 0 bases and 4 bases, there was a span of 18 bases. The CDR3 is 17 residues long. Per the germline V gene, CDR1 is MGHRA and CDR2 is YSYEKL. The CDR3 DNA follows: TGCGCCAGCAGCCAAGATCGGGCAGGGCCCGACTTAGAGACCCAGTACTTC. It is translated as CASSQDRAGPDLETQYF.

This rearrangement joins TRBV6-1 to TRBJ2-5; 8 nucleotides agree with TRBD1. Per germline, CDR1 MNHNS and CDR2 SASEGT. CDR3 length equals 13 residues. The J segment lost 5 bases and the V segment lost 6 bases, leaving 5 bases of the junction unmatched. The DNA of the CDR3 is TGTGCCAGCAGACTGACAGGGGAGGAGACCCAGTACTTC. Translating it yields CASRLTGEETQYF.

The sample holds a few counts of this clone. The CDR3 DNA is TGTGCCAGCAGTGAAGGTTGGACAGGGATAAAATCCTACGAGCAGTACTTC. Translated: CASSEGWTGIKSYEQYF. This chain uses TRBV2 with TRBJ2-7; 8 nucleotides align to TRBD1. J lost 1 base, V lost 1 base, and 9 bases had no gene match. The length of the CDR3 is 17 residues. Germline V gene sequence: CDR1 SNHLY, CDR2 FYNNEI.